This TCR beta chain derives from a study of blood T cell repertoires in COVID-19. CDR1 MNHEY and CDR2 SVGAGI come from the germline V gene. With 6 bases clipped from V and 7 bases from J, the junction kept 9 bases outside the gene matches. The CDR3 loop spans 14 amino acids. Assay: immunoSEQ multiplex PCR; the TCRdb copy retains only in-frame clones and omits some. The sample carries about 200,000 clones, 86% recorded once. The receptor was derived from a man between 35 and 55 years old with acute COVID-19. The specimen was PBMCs or T cells enriched from blood (not recorded which). The V gene is TRBV6-5, the J gene TRBJ2-1; TRBD2 agrees at 7 bases. CDR3 sequence: CASRRLAEINEQFF. The CDR3 region has the DNA TGTGCCAGCAGGAGGCTAGCGGAAATTAATGAGCAGTTCTTC.